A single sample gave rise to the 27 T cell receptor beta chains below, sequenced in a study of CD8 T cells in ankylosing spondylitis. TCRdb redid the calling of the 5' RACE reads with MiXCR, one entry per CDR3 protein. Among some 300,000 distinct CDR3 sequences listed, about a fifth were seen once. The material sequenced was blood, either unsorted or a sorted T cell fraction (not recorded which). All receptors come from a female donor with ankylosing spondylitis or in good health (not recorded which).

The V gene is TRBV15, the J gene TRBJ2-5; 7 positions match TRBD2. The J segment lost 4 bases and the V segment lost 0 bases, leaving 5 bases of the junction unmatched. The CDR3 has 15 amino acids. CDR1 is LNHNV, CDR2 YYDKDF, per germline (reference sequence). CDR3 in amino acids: CATSRETAGRETQYF. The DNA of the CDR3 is TGTGCCACCAGCAGAGAAACAGCGGGAAGAGAGACCCAGTACTTC.

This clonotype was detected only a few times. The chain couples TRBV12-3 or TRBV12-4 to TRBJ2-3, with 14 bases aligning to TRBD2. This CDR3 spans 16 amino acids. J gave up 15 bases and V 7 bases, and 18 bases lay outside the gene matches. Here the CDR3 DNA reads TGTGCCAGCAACATCGGGGGCGGGACTAGCGGGAGTAGGATTTATTTT. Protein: CASNIGGGTSGSRIYF.

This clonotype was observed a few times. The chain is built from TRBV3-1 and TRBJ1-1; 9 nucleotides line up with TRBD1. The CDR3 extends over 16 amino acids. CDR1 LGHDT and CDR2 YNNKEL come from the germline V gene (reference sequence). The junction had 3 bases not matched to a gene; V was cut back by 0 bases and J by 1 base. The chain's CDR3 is CASSQDGQGPNTEAFF. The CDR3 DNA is TGTGCCAGCAGCCAAGATGGACAGGGGCCGAACACTGAAGCTTTCTTT.

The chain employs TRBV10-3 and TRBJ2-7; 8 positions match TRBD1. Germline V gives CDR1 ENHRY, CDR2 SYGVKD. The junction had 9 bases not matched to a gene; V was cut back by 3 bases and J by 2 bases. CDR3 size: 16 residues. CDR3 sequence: CAISDARQGPTYEQYF. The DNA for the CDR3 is TGTGCCATCAGTGATGCCAGACAGGGGCCCACCTACGAGCAGTACTTC.

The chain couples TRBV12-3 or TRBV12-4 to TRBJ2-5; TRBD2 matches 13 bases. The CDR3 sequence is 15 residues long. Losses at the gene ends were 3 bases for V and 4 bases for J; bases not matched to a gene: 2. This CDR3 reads CASSFGTSGIETQYF. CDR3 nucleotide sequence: TGTGCCAGCAGTTTCGGGACTAGCGGGATAGAGACCCAGTACTTC.

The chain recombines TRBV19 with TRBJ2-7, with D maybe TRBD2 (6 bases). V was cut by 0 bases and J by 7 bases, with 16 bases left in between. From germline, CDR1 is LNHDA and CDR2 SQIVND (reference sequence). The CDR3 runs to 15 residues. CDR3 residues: CASSIDAGGVREQYF. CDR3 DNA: TGTGCCAGTAGTATAGATGCTGGAGGGGTCCGGGAGCAGTACTTC. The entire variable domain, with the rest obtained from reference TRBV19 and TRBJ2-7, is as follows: DGGITQSPKYLFRKEGQNVTLSCEQNLNHDAMYWYRQDPGQGLRLIYYSQIVNDFQKGDIAEGYSVSREKKESFPLTVTSAQKNPTAFYLCASSIDAGGVREQYFGPGTRLTVT.

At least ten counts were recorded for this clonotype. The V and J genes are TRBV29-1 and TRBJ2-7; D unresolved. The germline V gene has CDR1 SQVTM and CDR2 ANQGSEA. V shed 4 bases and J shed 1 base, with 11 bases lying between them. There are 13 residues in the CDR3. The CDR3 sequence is CSVVLGRSYEQYF. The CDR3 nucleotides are TGCAGCGTTGTGCTCGGCAGGTCCTACGAGCAGTACTTC.

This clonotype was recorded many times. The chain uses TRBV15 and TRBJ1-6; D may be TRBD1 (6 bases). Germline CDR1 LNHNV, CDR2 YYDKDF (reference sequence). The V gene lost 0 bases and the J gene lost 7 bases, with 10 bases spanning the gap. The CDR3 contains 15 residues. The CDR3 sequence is CATSRDRQGNSPLHF. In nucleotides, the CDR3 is TGTGCCACCAGCAGAGATCGGCAGGGGAATTCACCCCTCCACTTT.

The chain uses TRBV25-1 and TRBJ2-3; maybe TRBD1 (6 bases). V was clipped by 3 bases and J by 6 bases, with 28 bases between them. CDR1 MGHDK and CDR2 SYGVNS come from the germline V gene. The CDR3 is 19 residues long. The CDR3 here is CASSDSTGPLSFTGDTQYF. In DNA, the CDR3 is TGTGCCAGCAGTGACTCGACAGGACCTCTTTCCTTCACAGGGGATACGCAGTATTTT.

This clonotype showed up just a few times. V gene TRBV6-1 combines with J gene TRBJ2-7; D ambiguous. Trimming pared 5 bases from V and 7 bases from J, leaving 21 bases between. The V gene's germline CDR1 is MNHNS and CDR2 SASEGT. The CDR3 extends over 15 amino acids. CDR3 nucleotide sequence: TGTGCCAGCAGTCACCGCTTCGGGCTCATCATGGAGCAGTACTTC. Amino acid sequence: CASSHRFGLIMEQYF.

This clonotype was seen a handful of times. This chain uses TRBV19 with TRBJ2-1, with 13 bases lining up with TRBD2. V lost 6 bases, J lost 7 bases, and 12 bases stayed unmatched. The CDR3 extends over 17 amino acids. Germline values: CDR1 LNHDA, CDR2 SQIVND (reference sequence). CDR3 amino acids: CASSKLAGGGMGNEQFF. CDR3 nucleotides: TGTGCCAGTAGCAAACTAGCGGGAGGGGGGATGGGGAATGAGCAGTTCTTC.

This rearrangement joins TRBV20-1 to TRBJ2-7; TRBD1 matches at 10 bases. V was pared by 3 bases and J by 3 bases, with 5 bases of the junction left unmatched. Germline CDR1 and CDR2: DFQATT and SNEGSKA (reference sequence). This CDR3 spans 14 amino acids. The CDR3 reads CSARGQGSIYEQYF. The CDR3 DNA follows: TGCAGTGCTAGGGGACAGGGGAGTATCTACGAGCAGTACTTC.

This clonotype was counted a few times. The CDR3: CASSLTSGSGRAGEQFF. Written as DNA, the CDR3 is TGTGCCAGCAGCTTAACGTCGGGAAGCGGGAGGGCCGGAGAGCAGTTCTTC. V and J are TRBV7-3 and TRBJ2-1, with 10 positions matching TRBD2. The V segment lost 0 bases and the J segment 10 bases; nucleotides outside the gene matches: 12. Germline loops: CDR1 SGHTA, CDR2 FQGTGA. The CDR3 consists of 17 residues.

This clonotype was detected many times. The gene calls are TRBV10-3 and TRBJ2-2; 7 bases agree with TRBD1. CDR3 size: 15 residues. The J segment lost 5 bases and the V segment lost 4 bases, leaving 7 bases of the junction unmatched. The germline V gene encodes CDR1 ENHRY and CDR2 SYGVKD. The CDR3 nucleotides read TGTGCCATCAGTGCCGGGGACAGACTAACCGGGGAGCTGTTTTTT. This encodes CAISAGDRLTGELFF.

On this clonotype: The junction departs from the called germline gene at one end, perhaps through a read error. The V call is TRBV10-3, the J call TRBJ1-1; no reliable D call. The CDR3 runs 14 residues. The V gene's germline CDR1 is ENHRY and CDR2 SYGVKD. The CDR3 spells CAISEPGLNTDAFF. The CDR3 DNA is TGTGCCATCAGTGAGCCGGGCCTGAACACTGATGCTTTCTTT.

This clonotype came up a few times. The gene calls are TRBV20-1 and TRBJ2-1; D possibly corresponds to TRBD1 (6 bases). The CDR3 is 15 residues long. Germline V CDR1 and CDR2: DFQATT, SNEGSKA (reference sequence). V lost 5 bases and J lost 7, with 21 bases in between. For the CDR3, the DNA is TGCAGTGCTCCAATTCCGACAGGCTTTGGGAATGAGCAGTTCTTC. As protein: CSAPIPTGFGNEQFF.

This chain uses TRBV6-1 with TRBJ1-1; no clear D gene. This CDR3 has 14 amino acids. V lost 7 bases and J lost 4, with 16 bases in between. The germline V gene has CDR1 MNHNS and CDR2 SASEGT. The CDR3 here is CASIPSKGPTEAFF. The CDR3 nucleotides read TGTGCCAGCATCCCATCTAAGGGCCCCACTGAAGCTTTCTTT.

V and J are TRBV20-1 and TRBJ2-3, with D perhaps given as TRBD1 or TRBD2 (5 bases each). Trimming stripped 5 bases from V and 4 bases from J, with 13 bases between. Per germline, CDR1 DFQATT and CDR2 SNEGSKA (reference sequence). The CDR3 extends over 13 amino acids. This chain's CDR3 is CSAPGPSSDTQYF. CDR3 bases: TGCAGTGCTCCGGGACCCAGCTCAGATACGCAGTATTTT.

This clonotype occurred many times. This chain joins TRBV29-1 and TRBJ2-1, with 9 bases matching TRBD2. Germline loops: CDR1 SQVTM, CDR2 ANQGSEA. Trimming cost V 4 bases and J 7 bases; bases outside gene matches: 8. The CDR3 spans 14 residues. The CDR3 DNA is TGCAGCGTTGCATGGAGGCTAGCGGGAAATGAGCAGTTCTTC. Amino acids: CSVAWRLAGNEQFF.

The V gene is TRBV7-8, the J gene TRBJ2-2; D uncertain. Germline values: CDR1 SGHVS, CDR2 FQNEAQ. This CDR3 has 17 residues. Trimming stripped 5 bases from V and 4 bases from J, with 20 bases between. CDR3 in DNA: TGTGCCAGCAGCGCCAGCCCGGACCTCCGTGTCACCGGGGAGCTGTTTTTT. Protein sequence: CASSASPDLRVTGELFF.

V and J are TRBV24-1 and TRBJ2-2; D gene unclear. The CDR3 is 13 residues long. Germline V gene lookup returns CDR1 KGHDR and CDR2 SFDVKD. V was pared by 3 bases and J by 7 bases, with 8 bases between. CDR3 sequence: CATSDLRIGELFF. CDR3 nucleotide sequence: TGTGCCACCAGTGATCTCCGGATCGGGGAGCTGTTTTTT.

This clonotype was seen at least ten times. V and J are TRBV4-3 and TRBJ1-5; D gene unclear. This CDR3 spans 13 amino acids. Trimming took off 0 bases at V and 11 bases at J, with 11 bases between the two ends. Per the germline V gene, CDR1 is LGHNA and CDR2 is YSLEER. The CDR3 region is CASSQEMGIAQHF. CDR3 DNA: TGCGCCAGCAGCCAAGAAATGGGGATAGCCCAGCATTTT.

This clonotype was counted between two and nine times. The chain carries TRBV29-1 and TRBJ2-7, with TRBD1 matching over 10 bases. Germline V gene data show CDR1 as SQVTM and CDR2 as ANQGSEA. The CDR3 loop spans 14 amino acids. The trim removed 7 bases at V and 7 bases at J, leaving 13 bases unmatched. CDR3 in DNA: TGCAGCGCTGCGACCGGGACAGGGGCGAGGGAGCAGTACTTC. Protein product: CSAATGTGAREQYF.

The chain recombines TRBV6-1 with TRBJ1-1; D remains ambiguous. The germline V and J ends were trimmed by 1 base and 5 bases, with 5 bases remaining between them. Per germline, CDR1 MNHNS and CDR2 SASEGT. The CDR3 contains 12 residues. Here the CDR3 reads CASSEGSTEAFF. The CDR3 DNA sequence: TGTGCCAGCAGTGAAGGGAGTACTGAAGCTTTCTTT.

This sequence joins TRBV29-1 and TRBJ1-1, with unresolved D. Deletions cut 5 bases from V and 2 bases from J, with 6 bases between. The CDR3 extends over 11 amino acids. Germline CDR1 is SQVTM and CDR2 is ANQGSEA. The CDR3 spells CSVPGNTEAFF. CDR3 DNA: TGCAGCGTTCCTGGTAACACTGAAGCTTTCTTT.

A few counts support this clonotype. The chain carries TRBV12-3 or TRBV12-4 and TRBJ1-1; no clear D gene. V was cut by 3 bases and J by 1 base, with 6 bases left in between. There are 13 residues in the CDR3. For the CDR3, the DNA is TGTGCCAGCAGTTTTGCTTCGAACACTGAAGCTTTCTTT. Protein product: CASSFASNTEAFF.

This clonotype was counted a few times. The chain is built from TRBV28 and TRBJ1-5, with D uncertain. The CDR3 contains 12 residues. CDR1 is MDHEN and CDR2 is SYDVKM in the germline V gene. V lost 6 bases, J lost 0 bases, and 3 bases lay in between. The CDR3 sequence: CASRYSNQPQHF. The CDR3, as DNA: TGTGCCAGCAGGTATAGCAATCAGCCCCAGCATTTT.